The 23 T cell receptor beta chains below come from one sample, sequenced in a study of cytomegalovirus exposure and HLA in healthy donors. The study ran its PCR with 60 Vbeta and 13 Jbeta primers. The repertoire was sequenced with immunoSEQ multiplex PCR; TCRdb's copy has only in-frame clones and lacks some. The profile shows about 190,000 clones, around 82% of them singletons. The specimen was PBMCs. Receptors originate from a boy between 5 and 17 years old in good health and CMV-seronegative.

The rearrangement links TRBV19 to TRBJ1-3, with TRBD1 as a possible D gene (5 bases). Germline CDR1 reads LNHDA; CDR2 reads SQIVND (reference sequence). The CDR3 consists of 14 residues. With 5 bases removed from V and 3 bases from J, the gap between germline ends came to 11 bases. Here the CDR3 DNA reads TGTGCCAGTAGTTTCACAGGTCTTGGAAACACCATATATTTT. Its translation is CASSFTGLGNTIYF.

V and J are TRBV5-8 and TRBJ2-1; TRBD2 aligns across 8 bases. The V and J ends lost 4 bases and 0 bases, in that order; junction bases with no gene match: 6. Germline-derived CDR1 and CDR2 are SGHTS and YDEGEE. The CDR3 sequence is 16 residues long. The CDR3 protein is CASSLPGGFSYNEQFF. The CDR3 DNA follows: TGTGCCAGCAGCCTTCCGGGGGGGTTCTCCTACAATGAGCAGTTCTTC.

The genes are TRBV7-4 and TRBJ1-1; TRBD1 matches 8 bases. CDR1 is SGHVT and CDR2 is SQSDAQ in the germline V gene. The CDR3 runs to 19 residues. V lost 2 bases to trimming and J lost 0 bases; unmatched junction nucleotides: 14. In nucleotides, the CDR3 is TGTGCCAGCAGCTTACAGGGGGCCCGGGCCCTGCTGATGAACACTGAAGCTTTCTTT. This gives the protein CASSLQGARALLMNTEAFF.

The chain is built from TRBV7-3 and TRBJ2-2; no reliable D call. Germline V gene lookup returns CDR1 SGHTA and CDR2 FQGTGA. The length of the CDR3 is 13 residues. Between the trimmed V and J ends, which lost 5 bases and 2 bases, there was a span of 6 bases. Here the CDR3 DNA reads TGTGCCAGCAGCAGCTATAACACCGGGGAGCTGTTTTTT. Amino acids: CASSSYNTGELFF.

The chain combines TRBV4-2 with TRBJ2-2, with D perhaps TRBD1 (6 bases). CDR1 is LGHNA, CDR2 YNFKEQ, per germline. V lost 0 bases and J lost 5, with 10 bases in between. This CDR3 contains 15 residues. The CDR3 DNA reads as TGTGCCAGCAGCCAAGATGGGGGCCTAACCGGGGAGCTGTTTTTT. Its protein is CASSQDGGLTGELFF.

V and J are TRBV5-6 and TRBJ2-5, with D perhaps matching TRBD1 (5 bases). V lost 4 bases and J 5 bases, leaving 12 bases between the germline ends. This CDR3 comprises 13 residues. Looked up from germline, CDR1 is SGHDT and CDR2 is YYEEEE. The CDR3 DNA reads TGTGCCAGCAGCACCAGGGCTTGGGAGACCCAGTACTTC. It specifies CASSTRAWETQYF.

The chain couples TRBV6-1 to TRBJ1-2; D ambiguous. Germline V gene data show CDR1 as MNHNS and CDR2 as SASEGT. With 7 bases removed from V and 4 bases from J, the gap between germline ends came to 13 bases. The CDR3 length is 13 residues. The CDR3 nucleotides read TGTGCCAGCAACTTGACACCTCCCTATGGCTACACCTTC. Amino acid sequence: CASNLTPPYGYTF.

The chain combines TRBV6-5 with TRBJ2-7; the match to TRBD1 covers 12 bases. Germline V lookup: CDR1 MNHEY, CDR2 SVGAGI. After removal of 6 bases from V and 4 bases from J, the junction contained 7 bases not matched to a gene. This CDR3 has 15 amino acids. The CDR3 is CASSDRDRGLYEQYF. CDR3 in DNA: TGTGCCAGCAGCGACCGGGACAGGGGGCTATACGAGCAGTACTTC.

The CDR3 here is CAWSSGGSEQYF. The CDR3 DNA reads TGTGCCTGGAGCTCTGGGGGGAGCGAGCAGTACTTC. This chain joins TRBV30 and TRBJ2-7; possibly TRBD2 for D (6 bases). Germline lookup yields CDR1 GTSNPN and CDR2 SVGIG (reference sequence). Deletions cut 3 bases from V and 6 bases from J, with 12 bases between. CDR3 length equals 12 residues. The full variable domain, completed using reference TRBV30 and TRBJ2-7, is SQTIHQWPATLVQPVGSPLSLECTVEGTSNPNLYWYRQAAGRGLQLLFYSVGIGQISSEVPQNLSASRPQDRQFILSSKKLLLSDSGFYLCAWSSGGSEQYFGPGTRLTVT.

This chain connects TRBV27 to TRBJ2-6; D call uncertain. From germline, CDR1 is MNHEY and CDR2 SMNVEV (reference sequence). V was cut by 6 bases and J by 2 bases, with 5 bases left in between. This CDR3 is 13 amino acids long. The CDR3 loop is CASRSPGANVLTF. CDR3 coding DNA: TGTGCCAGCAGGAGTCCTGGGGCCAACGTCCTGACTTTC.

This clone was seen a few times. The rearrangement links TRBV7-2 to TRBJ1-5, with TRBD1 as a possible D gene (6 bases). The CDR3 contains 16 residues. The V gene's germline CDR1 is SGHTA and CDR2 FQGNSA. V dropped 1 base and J dropped 3 bases, with 13 bases sitting between them. CDR3 residues: CASSLDAGGPNQPQHF. CDR3 nucleotides: TGTGCCAGCAGCTTAGATGCGGGGGGGCCCAATCAGCCCCAGCATTTT. The variable domain in full, completed from reference TRBV7-2 and TRBJ1-5, reads GAGVSQSPSNKVTEKGKDVELRCDPISGHTALYWYRQSLGQGLEFLIYFQGNSAPDKSGLPSDRFSAERTGGSVSTLTIQRTQQEDSAVYLCASSLDAGGPNQPQHFGDGTRLSIL.

The count of this clone is one. DNA of the CDR3: TGTGCCAGCAGCCCAGACCGGAACAGTTGGTATGGCTACACCTTC. Protein product: CASSPDRNSWYGYTF. The chain links TRBV11-2 to TRBJ1-2; D gene unclear. The V end lost 5 bases, the J end lost 5 bases, and 18 bases lay between the germline ends. Germline V gene lookup returns CDR1 SGHAT and CDR2 FQNNGV. CDR3 length: 15 amino acids.

V and J are TRBV15 and TRBJ2-7; D remains unclear. Trimming removed 1 base from V and 5 bases from J, with 12 bases in between. Germline CDR1 reads LNHNV; CDR2 reads YYDKDF (reference sequence). This CDR3 comprises 14 residues. The CDR3 loop reads CATSRVREANEQYF. The DNA of the CDR3 is TGTGCCACCAGCAGAGTTCGCGAGGCCAACGAGCAGTACTTC.

This chain joins TRBV18 and TRBJ2-3; the D gene is possibly TRBD2 (7 bases). V was pared by 3 bases and J by 1 base, with 17 bases between. This CDR3 is built from 17 residues. Per the germline V gene, CDR1 is KGHSH and CDR2 is LQKENI. The CDR3 DNA follows: TGTGCCAGCTCACCTAGCGCTACAGGGAGGGGCACAGATACGCAGTATTTT. Translating gives CASSPSATGRGTDTQYF.

The rearrangement links TRBV6-1 to TRBJ1-1; 7 bases map to TRBD1. In germline, CDR1 is MNHNS, CDR2 SASEGT. V lost 6 bases, J lost 11 bases, and 12 bases stayed unmatched. The CDR3 has 13 residues. CDR3 in amino acids: CASRGTVYQGAFF. CDR3 in DNA: TGTGCCAGCAGGGGGACAGTCTACCAGGGGGCTTTCTTT.

The chain employs TRBV23-1 and TRBJ1-6; unclear D gene. TRBV23-1 is designated an ORF whose function remains uncertain. The CDR3 spans 16 residues. Trimming cost V 7 bases and J 7 bases, with 20 bases left between them. The CDR3 here is CASTLYNEPLNSPLHF. CDR3 in DNA: TGCGCCAGCACACTATATAATGAGCCCCTAAATTCACCCCTCCACTTT.

V and J are TRBV27 and TRBJ1-1, with 7 bases fitting TRBD1. Trimming at V came to 11 bases and at J to 5 bases, leaving 17 bases not matched to a gene. This CDR3 is built from 15 residues. Germline V gene data show CDR1 as MNHEY and CDR2 as SMNVEV (reference sequence). As DNA, the CDR3 is TGTGCCTCACGACAGGGAAGTTTAGTGGGGACTGAAGCTTTCTTT. Translation gives CASRQGSLVGTEAFF.

The chain combines TRBV5-1 with TRBJ2-1; 14 nucleotides align to TRBD2. V trimming: 5 bases; J trimming: 9 bases; junction bases outside the gene matches: 16. The germline gives CDR1 SGHRS, CDR2 YFSETQ. There are 18 residues in the CDR3. CDR3 sequence: CASSSVGPGLAGVGEQFF. The CDR3 bases are TGCGCCAGCAGTTCCGTAGGCCCGGGACTAGCGGGAGTTGGTGAGCAGTTCTTC.

The V gene is TRBV19, the J gene TRBJ2-1; 8 nucleotides line up with TRBD1. The CDR3 totals 15 residues. Germline trimming cut 9 bases from V and 1 base from J; bases unmatched to any gene: 8. Germline values: CDR1 LNHDA, CDR2 SQIVND (reference sequence). CDR3 sequence: CASTDRGRSYNEQFF. In nucleotides, the CDR3 is TGTGCCAGCACCGACAGGGGCAGATCCTACAATGAGCAGTTCTTC.

This chain joins TRBV9 and TRBJ1-2; D remains unclear. Trimming shortened V by 0 bases and J by 5 bases, and 14 bases separated the two germline ends. Per germline, CDR1 SGDLS and CDR2 YYNGEE. The CDR3 length is 15 residues. CDR3 DNA sequence: TGTGCCAGCAGCGTAGCTGGGTCGTCGACATATGGCTACACCTTC. Its protein product is CASSVAGSSTYGYTF.

The chain has TRBV9 and TRBJ2-1; D is perhaps TRBD2 (5 bases). CDR3 length equals 15 residues. Germline V CDR1 and CDR2: SGDLS, YYNGEE. Deletions cut 0 bases from V and 1 base from J, with 8 bases between. As DNA, the CDR3 is TGTGCCAGCAGCGTAGAATGGGAGTCCTACAATGAGCAGTTCTTC. This encodes CASSVEWESYNEQFF.

The gene calls are TRBV2 and TRBJ2-5; 7 nucleotides agree with TRBD2. With V trimmed by 7 bases and J by 4 bases, 6 bases remained unmatched. This CDR3 contains 13 residues. Per the germline V gene, CDR1 is SNHLY and CDR2 is FYNNEI. Here the CDR3 reads CASISGRGETQYF. CDR3 sequence (DNA): TGTGCCAGCATTTCAGGGAGGGGAGAGACCCAGTACTTC.

CDR3 in DNA: TGTGCCAGCATTCCGGGACAGGGCGACGAGCAGTACTTC. Translated: CASIPGQGDEQYF. V and J are TRBV6-6 and TRBJ2-7; TRBD1 matches at 9 bases. V shed 7 bases and J 5 bases; nucleotides not matched to a gene: 6. Germline V lookup: CDR1 MNHNY, CDR2 SVGAGI (reference sequence). The length of the CDR3 is 13 residues.